These 30 T cell receptor beta chains originate from one sample sequenced in a study of blood T cell repertoires in COVID-19 (dated by TCRdb to the early 2020s). The library was made by the immunoSEQ multiplex PCR assay. TCRdb took this table from immuneACCESS and kept in-frame rearrangements with V and J called. Such tables lack part of the clones; where checked against another copy, unresolved V genes explain under half of the gap, and the rest is unexplained. This sample is represented by approximately 500,000 clones; roughly 89% of them were singletons. Around 0.95% of the sample is in the top ten clones. The source material was peripheral blood. These receptor sequences come from a man aged 18 to 30 with COVID-19, enrolled during active disease.

The rearrangement links TRBV27 to TRBJ2-7; D possibly corresponds to TRBD1 (6 bases). V lost 8 bases, J lost 4 bases, and 12 bases lay in between. The CDR3 extends over 12 amino acids. Germline lookup yields CDR1 MNHEY and CDR2 SMNVEV (reference sequence). The CDR3 protein is CASLGTSYEQYF. The CDR3 DNA reads as TGTGCCAGCCTGGGGACAAGTTACGAGCAGTACTTC.

V and J are TRBV2 and TRBJ2-5; 8 bases fit TRBD2. Germline CDR1 SNHLY, CDR2 FYNNEI. This CDR3 is 14 amino acids long. V was pared by 11 bases and J by 5 bases, with 13 bases of the junction left unmatched. In nucleotides, the CDR3 is TGTGCCCGCCACATCGGGGGGGCCGGGGAGACCCAGTACTTC. Amino acid sequence: CARHIGGAGETQYF.

V gene TRBV24-1 combines with J gene TRBJ2-1; TRBD2 aligns across 8 bases. Germline trimming cut 5 bases from V and 6 bases from J; bases unmatched to any gene: 5. There are 14 residues in the CDR3. The germline V gene has CDR1 KGHDR and CDR2 SFDVKD. The CDR3 loop reads CATSATSVGNEQFF. Here the CDR3 DNA reads TGTGCCACCAGTGCGACTAGCGTCGGCAATGAGCAGTTCTTC.

This chain joins TRBV20-1 and TRBJ2-1; the D is unclear. From germline, CDR1 is DFQATT and CDR2 SNEGSKA (reference sequence). V was clipped by 3 bases and J by 3 bases, with 9 bases between them. This CDR3 is 13 amino acids long. The DNA for the CDR3 is TGCAGTGCTAGTCCCGGGTACTACAATGAGCAGTTCTTC. This translates into CSASPGYYNEQFF.

This clone appeared a single time. The chain employs TRBV12-5 and TRBJ1-5, with TRBD1 identical over 7 bases. This CDR3 region has 13 residues. Losses at the gene ends were 3 bases for V and 5 bases for J; bases not matched to a gene: 1. Germline values: CDR1 LGHNT, CDR2 FRNRAP. The CDR3 DNA sequence: TGTGCTAGTGGTTTAGACAGGGATCAGCCCCAGCATTTT. Protein sequence: CASGLDRDQPQHF.

The chain is built from TRBV18 and TRBJ2-1; D perhaps matches TRBD1 (6 bases). This CDR3 comprises 14 residues. V was cut by 3 bases and J by 6 bases, with 12 bases left in between. Germline assignment: CDR1 KGHSH and CDR2 LQKENI. CDR3 sequence: CASSPRQVSNEQFF. The CDR3 bases are TGTGCCAGCTCACCCCGACAGGTCTCCAATGAGCAGTTCTTC.

The rearrangement links TRBV7-9 to TRBJ1-3, with a possible D match to TRBD1 (5 bases). This CDR3 spans 14 amino acids. Germline V gene data show CDR1 as SEHNR and CDR2 as FQNEAQ (reference sequence). V lost 5 bases, J lost 8 bases, and 16 bases lay in between. The CDR3 DNA reads TGTGCCAGCAGCCCCGGCGGGGGAGTCGACACCATATATTTT. This codes for CASSPGGGVDTIYF.

This CDR3 reads CASIMTAGGTGELFF. The CDR3, as DNA: TGTGCCAGCATAATGACAGCTGGTGGCACCGGGGAGCTGTTTTTT. The V gene is TRBV6-5, the J gene TRBJ2-2, with D possibly matching TRBD1 (5 bases). Germline CDR1 reads MNHEY; CDR2 reads SVGAGI. This CDR3 contains 15 residues. The ends were cut back, 7 bases at V and 4 bases at J, with 16 bases in the middle.

The CDR3 loop reads CASSLNGSPYNEQFF. CDR3 DNA: TGTGCCAGCAGCTTAAACGGGAGCCCCTACAATGAGCAGTTCTTC. The rearrangement joins TRBV11-2 to TRBJ2-1, with D maybe TRBD2 (6 bases). V was cut by 2 bases and J by 2 bases, with 10 bases left in between. CDR1 and CDR2 from the germline V gene are SGHAT and FQNNGV. The CDR3 extends over 15 amino acids.

The V call is TRBV20-1, the J call TRBJ2-1, with 9 bases matching TRBD2. V was clipped by 3 bases and J by 6 bases; unmatched bases: 15. This CDR3 has 17 residues. Germline V CDR1 and CDR2: DFQATT, SNEGSKA (reference sequence). The CDR3 nucleotides read TGCAGTGCTAGTAGGCTAGCGGGGTCCATGGGGTCCAATGAGCAGTTCTTC. This gives the protein CSASRLAGSMGSNEQFF.

The rearrangement joins TRBV6-5 to TRBJ1-4; D may be TRBD1 (6 bases). The CDR3 has 14 residues. CDR1 and CDR2 from the germline V gene are MNHEY and SVGAGI. V lost 6 bases and J lost 4, with 12 bases in between. The CDR3 sequence is CASSRRQVNEKLFF. CDR3 coding DNA: TGTGCCAGCAGCCGCCGACAGGTTAATGAAAAACTGTTTTTT.

The J gene is TRBJ1-2, the V gene TRBV5-1; a weak D match, TRBD1 (6 bases). Germline V gene data show CDR1 as SGHRS and CDR2 as YFSETQ. The CDR3 runs to 14 residues. V was shortened by 4 bases and J by 2 bases, with 12 bases between the two germline ends. The CDR3 bases are TGCGCCAGCAGCAAGGATGGGGGCAACTATGGCTACACCTTC. Translating gives CASSKDGGNYGYTF. The full variable domain, rest sourced from reference TRBV5-1 and TRBJ1-2, is KAGVTQTPRYLIKTRGQQVTLSCSPISGHRSVSWYQQTPGQGLQFLFEYFSETQRNKGNFPGRFSGRQFSNSRSEMNVSTLELGDSALYLCASSKDGGNYGYTFGSGTRLTVV.

This clone appeared once. The chain employs TRBV27 and TRBJ2-1, with D possibly being TRBD2 (7 bases). There are 14 residues in the CDR3. V was shortened by 5 bases and J by 6 bases, with 14 bases between the two germline ends. Germline lookup yields CDR1 MNHEY and CDR2 SMNVEV (reference sequence). Here the CDR3 reads CASSPRGGSNEQFF. DNA of the CDR3: TGTGCCAGCAGTCCCAGGGGCGGGAGCAATGAGCAGTTCTTC.

The V gene is TRBV7-9, the J gene TRBJ2-3; TRBD1 agrees at 7 bases. Germline assignment: CDR1 SEHNR and CDR2 FQNEAQ (reference sequence). The CDR3 spans 16 residues. J lost 5 bases, V lost 4 bases, and 12 bases had no gene match. The CDR3 nucleotides read TGTGCCAGCAGCTCCGACAGGGTCTTTGTCTTAGATACGCAGTATTTT. Protein: CASSSDRVFVLDTQYF.

The rearrangement links TRBV27 to TRBJ1-6; 7 nucleotides agree with TRBD1. The V gene end was trimmed by 3 bases and the J gene end by 7 bases; junction bases not matched to a gene: 9. CDR1 and CDR2 (germline): MNHEY, SMNVEV (reference sequence). The CDR3 is 16 residues long. For the CDR3, the DNA is TGTGCCAGCAGTTTTCGAGGGGGCGCGACCAATTCACCCCTCCACTTT. Translated: CASSFRGGATNSPLHF.

The chain recombines TRBV20-1 with TRBJ1-1; no clear D. The CDR3 loop spans 11 amino acids. From germline, CDR1 is DFQATT and CDR2 SNEGSKA (reference sequence). The CDR3 protein is CRARGNTEAFF. The CDR3, as DNA: TGCAGGGCCCGGGGGAACACTGAAGCTTTCTTT.

V usage is TRBV25-1 and J usage is TRBJ1-3; no definite D call. Trimming removed 5 bases at V and 8 bases at J, with 16 bases between. Germline V gene sequence: CDR1 MGHDK, CDR2 SYGVNS. The CDR3 loop spans 14 amino acids. CDR3 loop: CASSLPGAGDTIYF. The CDR3 nucleotides read TGTGCCAGCAGTTTACCGGGAGCGGGAGACACCATATATTTT.

The chain uses TRBV19 and TRBJ2-2; 7 bases fit TRBD1. The germline CDR1 and CDR2 sequences are LNHDA and SQIVND (reference sequence). This CDR3 contains 16 residues. The trim removed 3 bases at V and 4 bases at J, leaving 8 bases unmatched. The CDR3 region is CASSIINRGFTGELFF. The DNA for the CDR3 is TGTGCCAGTAGTATTATCAACAGGGGATTCACCGGGGAGCTGTTTTTT.

This chain connects TRBV19 to TRBJ1-4; maybe TRBD1 (6 bases). This CDR3 has 18 amino acids. The germline CDR1 and CDR2 sequences are LNHDA and SQIVND (reference sequence). V dropped 8 bases and J dropped 4 bases, with 26 bases sitting between them. CDR3 bases: TGTGCCAGTGGGAACACAGGGTTAGTCACGGCCCATAATGAAAAACTGTTTTTT. Protein: CASGNTGLVTAHNEKLFF.

This rearrangement joins TRBV6-5 to TRBJ2-1; D is perhaps TRBD1 (6 bases). The V gene's germline CDR1 is MNHEY and CDR2 SVGAGI. The V end was cut by 0 bases, the J end by 5 bases, with 11 bases between. CDR3 length equals 15 residues. The CDR3 loop reads CASSYSGQPNNEQFF. The DNA for the CDR3 is TGTGCCAGCAGTTACTCAGGACAGCCTAACAATGAGCAGTTCTTC.

The chain is built from TRBV3-1 (or the pseudogene TRBV3-2) and TRBJ2-1; no clear D. This CDR3 comprises 14 residues. The germline V gene encodes CDR1 LGHDT and CDR2 YNNKEL (reference sequence). V lost 5 bases to trimming and J lost 8 bases, with 16 bases between them. CDR3 sequence: CASSRRGATYEQFF. The CDR3 DNA reads as TGTGCCAGCAGCAGGAGAGGAGCGACCTATGAGCAGTTCTTC.

CDR3 amino acids: CASSETGANEQYF. The CDR3 DNA sequence: TGTGCCAGCAGCGAGACAGGGGCCAACGAGCAGTACTTC. The J gene is TRBJ2-7, the V gene TRBV7-9; 8 positions match TRBD1. CDR3 length: 13 amino acids. J lost 5 bases, V lost 5 bases, and 5 bases had no gene match. Per germline, CDR1 SEHNR and CDR2 FQNEAQ (reference sequence).

V and J are TRBV3-1 (or the pseudogene TRBV3-2) and TRBJ2-5, with 13 bases that match TRBD2. The CDR3 length is 15 residues. V lost 4 bases and J lost 5; bases outside the gene matches: 4. Germline assignment: CDR1 LGHDT and CDR2 YNNKEL (reference sequence). The CDR3 spells CASSPGTSGMETQYF. The CDR3 nucleotides are TGTGCCAGCAGCCCAGGGACTAGCGGGATGGAGACCCAGTACTTC.

This clone was seen just once. This sequence joins TRBV7-9 and TRBJ2-1; 9 bases fit TRBD2. Germline V lookup: CDR1 SEHNR, CDR2 FQNEAQ (reference sequence). V was pared by 1 base and J by 1 base, with 5 bases of the junction left unmatched. This CDR3 contains 17 residues. CDR3 in amino acids: CASSLEVAGGSYNEQFF. The CDR3 DNA reads TGTGCCAGCAGCTTAGAAGTTGCGGGAGGGTCCTACAATGAGCAGTTCTTC.

This clone has ten or more counts. This sequence joins TRBV5-1 and TRBJ2-1, with 7 nucleotides matching TRBD2. V was pared by 0 bases and J by 0 bases, with 3 bases of the junction left unmatched. In germline, CDR1 is SGHRS, CDR2 YFSETQ. This CDR3 has 16 residues. CDR3 DNA sequence: TGCGCCAGCAGCTTGGAAGGCGGGAGCTCCTACAATGAGCAGTTCTTC. Translated, it gives CASSLEGGSSYNEQFF.

The chain couples TRBV7-9 to TRBJ1-1; a weak D match, TRBD1 (5 bases). Germline V gene lookup returns CDR1 SEHNR and CDR2 FQNEAQ (reference sequence). Trimming pared 0 bases from V and 5 bases from J, leaving 10 bases between. The CDR3 is 14 amino acids. The CDR3 DNA follows: TGTGCCAGCAGCTTAGCGGGGGGAGGTACTGAAGCTTTCTTT. Amino acids: CASSLAGGGTEAFF.

The rearrangement joins TRBV27 to TRBJ2-5; no firm D call. The germline V gene has CDR1 MNHEY and CDR2 SMNVEV (reference sequence). The CDR3 totals 13 residues. Trimming left V 1 base short and J 5 bases short, with 8 bases between. The CDR3 spells CASSLLNSETQYF. The CDR3 coding sequence is TGTGCCAGCAGTTTATTGAACTCGGAGACCCAGTACTTC.

The chain recombines TRBV7-9 with TRBJ2-2, with 8 bases aligning to TRBD2. The trim removed 0 bases at V and 7 bases at J, leaving 7 bases unmatched. This CDR3 has 16 amino acids. Germline V CDR1 and CDR2: SEHNR, FQNEAQ (reference sequence). CDR3 DNA: TGTGCCAGCAGCTTAGCGAAGACGGGAGGGCGCGGGGAGCTGTTTTTT. As protein: CASSLAKTGGRGELFF.

The chain is built from TRBV2 and TRBJ1-5, with a possible D match to TRBD1 (6 bases). Looked up from germline, CDR1 is SNHLY and CDR2 is FYNNEI. CDR3 length: 13 amino acids. The V end lost 5 bases, the J end lost 3 bases, and 8 bases lay between the germline ends. The CDR3 coding sequence is TGTGCCAGCAGTACAGGGCTCAATCAGCCCCAGCATTTT. Its protein is CASSTGLNQPQHF.

This chain uses TRBV15 with TRBJ1-4; perhaps TRBD1 as D (6 bases). Germline loops: CDR1 LNHNV, CDR2 YYDKDF (reference sequence). V was clipped by 0 bases and J by 6 bases, with 17 bases between them. The CDR3 is 17 residues long. The CDR3 spells CATSRDAMGAWDEKLFF. The CDR3 region has the DNA TGTGCCACCAGCAGAGACGCCATGGGGGCTTGGGATGAAAAACTGTTTTTT.